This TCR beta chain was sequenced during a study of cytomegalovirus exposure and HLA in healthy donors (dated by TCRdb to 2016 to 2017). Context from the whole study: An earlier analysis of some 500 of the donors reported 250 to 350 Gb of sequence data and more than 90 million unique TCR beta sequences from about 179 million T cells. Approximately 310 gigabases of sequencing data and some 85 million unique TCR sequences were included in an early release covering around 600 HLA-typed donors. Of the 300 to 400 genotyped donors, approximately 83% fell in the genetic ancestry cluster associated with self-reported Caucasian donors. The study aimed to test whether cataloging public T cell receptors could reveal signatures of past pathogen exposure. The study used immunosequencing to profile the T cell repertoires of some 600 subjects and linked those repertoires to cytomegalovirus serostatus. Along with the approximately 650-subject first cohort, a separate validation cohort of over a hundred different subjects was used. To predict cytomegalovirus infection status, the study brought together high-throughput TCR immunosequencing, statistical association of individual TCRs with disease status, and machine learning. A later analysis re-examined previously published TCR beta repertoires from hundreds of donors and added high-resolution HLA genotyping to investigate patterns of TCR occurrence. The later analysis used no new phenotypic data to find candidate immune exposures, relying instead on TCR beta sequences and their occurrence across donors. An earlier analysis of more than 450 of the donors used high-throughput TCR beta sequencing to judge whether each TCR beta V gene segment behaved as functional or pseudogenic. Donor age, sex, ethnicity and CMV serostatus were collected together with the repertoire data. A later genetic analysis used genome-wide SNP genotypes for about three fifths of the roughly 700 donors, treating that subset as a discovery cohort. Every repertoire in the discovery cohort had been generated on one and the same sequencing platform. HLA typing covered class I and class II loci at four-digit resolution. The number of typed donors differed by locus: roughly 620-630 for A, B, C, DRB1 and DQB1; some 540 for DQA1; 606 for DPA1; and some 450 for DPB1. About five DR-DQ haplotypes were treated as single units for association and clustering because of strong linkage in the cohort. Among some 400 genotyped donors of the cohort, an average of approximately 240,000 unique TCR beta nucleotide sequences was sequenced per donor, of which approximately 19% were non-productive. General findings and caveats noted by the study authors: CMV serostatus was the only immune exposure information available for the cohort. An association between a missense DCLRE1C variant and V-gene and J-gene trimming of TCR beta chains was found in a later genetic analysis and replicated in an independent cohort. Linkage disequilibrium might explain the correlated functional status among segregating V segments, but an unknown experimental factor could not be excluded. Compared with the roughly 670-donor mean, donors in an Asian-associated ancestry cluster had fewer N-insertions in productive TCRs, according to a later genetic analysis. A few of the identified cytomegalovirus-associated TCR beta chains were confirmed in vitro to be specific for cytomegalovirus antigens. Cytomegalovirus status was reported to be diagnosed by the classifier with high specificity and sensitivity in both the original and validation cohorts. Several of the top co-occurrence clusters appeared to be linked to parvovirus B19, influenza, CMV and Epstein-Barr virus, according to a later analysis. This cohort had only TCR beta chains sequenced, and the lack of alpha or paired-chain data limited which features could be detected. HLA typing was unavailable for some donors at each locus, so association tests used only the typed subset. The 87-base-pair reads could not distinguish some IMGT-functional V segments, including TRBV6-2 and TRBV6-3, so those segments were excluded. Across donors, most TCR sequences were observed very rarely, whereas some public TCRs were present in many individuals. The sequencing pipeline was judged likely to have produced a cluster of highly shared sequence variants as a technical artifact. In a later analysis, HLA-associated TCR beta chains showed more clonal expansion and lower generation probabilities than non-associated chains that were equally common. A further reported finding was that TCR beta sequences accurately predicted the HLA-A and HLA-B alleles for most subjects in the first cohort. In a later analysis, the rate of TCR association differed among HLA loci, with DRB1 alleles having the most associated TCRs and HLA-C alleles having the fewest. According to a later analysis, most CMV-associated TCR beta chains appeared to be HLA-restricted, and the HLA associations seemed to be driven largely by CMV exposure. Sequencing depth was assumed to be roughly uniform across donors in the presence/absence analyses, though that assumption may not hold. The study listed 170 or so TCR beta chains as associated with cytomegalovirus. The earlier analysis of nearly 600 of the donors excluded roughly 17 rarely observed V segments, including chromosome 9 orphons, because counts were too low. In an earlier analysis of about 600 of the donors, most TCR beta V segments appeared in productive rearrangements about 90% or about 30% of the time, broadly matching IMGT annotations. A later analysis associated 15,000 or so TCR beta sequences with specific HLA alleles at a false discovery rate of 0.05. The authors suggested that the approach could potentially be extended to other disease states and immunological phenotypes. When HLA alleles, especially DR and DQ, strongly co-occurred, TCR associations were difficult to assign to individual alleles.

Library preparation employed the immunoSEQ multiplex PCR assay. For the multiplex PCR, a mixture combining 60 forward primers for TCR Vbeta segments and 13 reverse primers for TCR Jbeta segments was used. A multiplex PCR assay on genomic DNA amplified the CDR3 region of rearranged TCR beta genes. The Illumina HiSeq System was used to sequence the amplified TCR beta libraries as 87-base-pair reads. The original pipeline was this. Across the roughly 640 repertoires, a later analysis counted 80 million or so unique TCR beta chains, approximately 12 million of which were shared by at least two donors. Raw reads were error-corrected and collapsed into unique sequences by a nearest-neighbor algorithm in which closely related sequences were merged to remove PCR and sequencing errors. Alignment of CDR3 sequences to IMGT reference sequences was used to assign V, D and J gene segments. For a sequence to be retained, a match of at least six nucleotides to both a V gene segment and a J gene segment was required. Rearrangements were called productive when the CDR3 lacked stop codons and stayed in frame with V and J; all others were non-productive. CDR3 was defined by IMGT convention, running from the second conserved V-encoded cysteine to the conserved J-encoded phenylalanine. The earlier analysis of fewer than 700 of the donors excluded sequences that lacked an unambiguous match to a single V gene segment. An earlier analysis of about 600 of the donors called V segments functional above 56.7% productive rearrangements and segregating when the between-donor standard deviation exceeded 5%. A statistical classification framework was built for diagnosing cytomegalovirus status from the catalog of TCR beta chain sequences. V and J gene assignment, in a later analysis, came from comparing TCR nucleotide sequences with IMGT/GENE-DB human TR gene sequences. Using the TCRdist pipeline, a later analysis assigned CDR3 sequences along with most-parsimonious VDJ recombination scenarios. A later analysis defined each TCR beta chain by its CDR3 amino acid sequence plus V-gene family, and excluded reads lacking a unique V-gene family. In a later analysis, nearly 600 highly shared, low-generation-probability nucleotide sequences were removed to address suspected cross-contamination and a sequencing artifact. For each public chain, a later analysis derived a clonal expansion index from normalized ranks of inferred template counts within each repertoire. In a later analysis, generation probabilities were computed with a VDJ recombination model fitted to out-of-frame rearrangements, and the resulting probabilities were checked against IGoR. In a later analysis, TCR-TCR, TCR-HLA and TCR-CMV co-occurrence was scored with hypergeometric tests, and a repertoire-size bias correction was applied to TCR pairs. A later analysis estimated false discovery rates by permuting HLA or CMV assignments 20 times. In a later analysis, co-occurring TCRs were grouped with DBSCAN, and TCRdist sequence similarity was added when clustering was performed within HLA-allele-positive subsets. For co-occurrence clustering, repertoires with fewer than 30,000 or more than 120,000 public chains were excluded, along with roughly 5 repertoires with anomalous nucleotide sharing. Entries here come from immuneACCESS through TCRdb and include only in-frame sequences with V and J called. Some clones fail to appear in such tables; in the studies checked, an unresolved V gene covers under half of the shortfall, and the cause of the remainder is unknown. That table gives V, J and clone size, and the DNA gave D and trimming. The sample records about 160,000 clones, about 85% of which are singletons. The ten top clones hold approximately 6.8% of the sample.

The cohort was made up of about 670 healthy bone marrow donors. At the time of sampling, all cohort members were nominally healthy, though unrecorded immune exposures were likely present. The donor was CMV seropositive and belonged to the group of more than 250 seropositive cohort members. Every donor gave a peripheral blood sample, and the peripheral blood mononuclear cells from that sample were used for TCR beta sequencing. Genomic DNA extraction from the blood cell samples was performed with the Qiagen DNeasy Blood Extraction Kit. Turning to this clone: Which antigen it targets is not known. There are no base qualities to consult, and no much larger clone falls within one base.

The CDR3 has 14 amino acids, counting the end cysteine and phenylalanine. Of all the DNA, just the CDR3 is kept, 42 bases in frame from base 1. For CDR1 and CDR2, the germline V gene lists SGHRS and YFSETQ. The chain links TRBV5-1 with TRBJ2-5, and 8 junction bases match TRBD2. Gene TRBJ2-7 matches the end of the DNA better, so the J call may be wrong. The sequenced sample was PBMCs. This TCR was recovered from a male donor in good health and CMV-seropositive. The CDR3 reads CASSLAGFSYEQYF. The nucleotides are TGCGCCAGCAGTCTAGCGGGTTTCTCCTACGAGCAGTACTTC.